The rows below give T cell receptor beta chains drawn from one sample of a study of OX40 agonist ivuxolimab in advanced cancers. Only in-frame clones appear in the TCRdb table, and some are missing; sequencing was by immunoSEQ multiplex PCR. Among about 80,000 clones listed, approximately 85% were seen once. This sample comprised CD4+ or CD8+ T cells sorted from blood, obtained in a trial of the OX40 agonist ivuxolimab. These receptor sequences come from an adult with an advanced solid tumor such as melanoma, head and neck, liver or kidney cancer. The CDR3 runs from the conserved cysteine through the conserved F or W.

CDR3 protein: CASSIVLLAGRNEQYF; V gene: TRBV19; J gene: NA
CDR3 protein: CATSRTPGQTLYEQYF; V gene: TRBV15; J gene: TRBJ2-7
CDR3 protein: CASSITSRETQYF; V gene: TRBV19; J gene: TRBJ2-5
CDR3 protein: CASSLEGAGGNTIYF; V gene: TRBV5-1; J gene: TRBJ1-3
CDR3 protein: CASSQEIRGRGGHTF; V gene: TRBV4-1; J gene: TRBJ1-2
CDR3 protein: CASSWTSGGADTQYF; V gene: TRBV5-1; J gene: TRBJ2-3
CDR3 protein: CASSATGPGGYNEQFF; V gene: TRBV9; J gene: TRBJ2-1
CDR3 protein: CASSLEQGPKNIQYF; V gene: TRBV5-1; J gene: TRBJ2-4
CDR3 protein: CASSRENEYEQYF; V gene: TRBV5-1; J gene: NA
CDR3 protein: CASSPTGIWNEQFF; V gene: TRBV7-9; J gene: TRBJ2-1
CDR3 protein: CSVEGQSSSYNEQFF; V gene: TRBV29-1; J gene: TRBJ2-1
CDR3 protein: CATSLGRGGSSYEQYF; V gene: TRBV15; J gene: TRBJ2-7
CDR3 protein: CASSQNRLAGNEQYF; V gene: TRBV14; J gene: TRBJ2-7
CDR3 protein: CASSRTVGSGTEAFF; V gene: TRBV6-5; J gene: TRBJ1-1
CDR3 protein: CASSIGASGATTDTQYF; V gene: TRBV19; J gene: TRBJ2-3
CDR3 protein: CSPIDNNEQFF; V gene: TRBV20-1; J gene: TRBJ2-1
CDR3 protein: CASSSSGQGRNTEAFF; V gene: TRBV5-1; J gene: TRBJ1-1
CDR3 protein: CASSATSNEQFF; V gene: TRBV5-5; J gene: TRBJ2-1
CDR3 protein: CASSLQGAVYEQYF; V gene: TRBV2; J gene: TRBJ2-7
CDR3 protein: CASSRQISNTEAFF; V gene: TRBV5-4; J gene: TRBJ1-1
CDR3 protein: CASSNWDRGYSPLHF; V gene: TRBV7-9; J gene: TRBJ1-6
CDR3 protein: CASSQQRRGTARSSEQYF; V gene: TRBV7-2; J gene: TRBJ2-7
CDR3 protein: CASSQVEPPGELFF; V gene: TRBV14; J gene: TRBJ2-2
CDR3 protein: CASSELRGRGTEAFF; V gene: TRBV6-1; J gene: TRBJ1-1
CDR3 protein: CASSQTRGGNYGYTF; V gene: TRBV6-1; J gene: TRBJ1-2
CDR3 protein: CASSLGEVEDTQYF; V gene: TRBV7-9; J gene: TRBJ2-3
CDR3 protein: CASSFGLAEPTDTQYF; V gene: TRBV5-1; J gene: TRBJ2-3
CDR3 protein: CASSRGPGGGSYEQYF; V gene: TRBV7-6; J gene: TRBJ2-7
CDR3 protein: CASSGFGTGNTEAFF; V gene: TRBV9; J gene: TRBJ1-1
CDR3 protein: CASSLHLTGGTEAFF; V gene: TRBV7-2; J gene: TRBJ1-1
CDR3 protein: CSARDLTAQFF; V gene: TRBV20-1; J gene: TRBJ2-1
CDR3 protein: CASSLNRYTGELFF; V gene: TRBV7-8; J gene: TRBJ2-2
CDR3 protein: CASSEPGTENTEAFF; V gene: TRBV10-1; J gene: TRBJ1-1
CDR3 protein: CASSPWGQGAFF; V gene: TRBV7-2; J gene: TRBJ1-1
CDR3 protein: CASRYGTHTNTGELFF; V gene: TRBV5-1; J gene: TRBJ2-2